The source of this TCR beta chain is a study of cytomegalovirus exposure and HLA in healthy donors. PCR used 60 Vbeta primers and 13 Jbeta primers. Assay: immunoSEQ multiplex PCR; the TCRdb copy retains only in-frame clones and omits some. The repertoire table contains approximately 120,000 clones. The CDR3 totals 15 residues. Germline V gene data show CDR1 as SGHTS and CDR2 as YDEGEE. Germline trimming cut 7 bases from V and 4 bases from J; bases unmatched to any gene: 10. The chain combines TRBV5-8 with TRBJ1-2; 10 positions match TRBD1. The specimen was PBMCs. This TCR derives from a woman in her sixties in good health and CMV-seronegative. CDR3 amino acids: CASAPDRGQSYGYTF. CDR3 in DNA: TGTGCCAGCGCCCCCGACAGGGGGCAAAGCTATGGCTACACCTTC.